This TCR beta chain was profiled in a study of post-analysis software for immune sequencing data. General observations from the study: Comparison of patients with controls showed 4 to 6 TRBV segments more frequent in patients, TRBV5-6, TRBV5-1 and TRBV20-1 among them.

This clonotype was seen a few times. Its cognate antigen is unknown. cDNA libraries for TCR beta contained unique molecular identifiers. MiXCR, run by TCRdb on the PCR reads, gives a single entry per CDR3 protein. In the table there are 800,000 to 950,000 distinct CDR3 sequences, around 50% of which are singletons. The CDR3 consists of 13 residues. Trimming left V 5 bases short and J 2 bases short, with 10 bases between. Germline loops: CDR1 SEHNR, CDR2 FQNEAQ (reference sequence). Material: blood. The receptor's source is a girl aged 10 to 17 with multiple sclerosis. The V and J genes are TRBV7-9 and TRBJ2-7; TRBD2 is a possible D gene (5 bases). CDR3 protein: CASSPRDTYEQYF. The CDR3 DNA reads TGTGCCAGCAGCCCCCGGGATACCTACGAGCAGTACTTC.